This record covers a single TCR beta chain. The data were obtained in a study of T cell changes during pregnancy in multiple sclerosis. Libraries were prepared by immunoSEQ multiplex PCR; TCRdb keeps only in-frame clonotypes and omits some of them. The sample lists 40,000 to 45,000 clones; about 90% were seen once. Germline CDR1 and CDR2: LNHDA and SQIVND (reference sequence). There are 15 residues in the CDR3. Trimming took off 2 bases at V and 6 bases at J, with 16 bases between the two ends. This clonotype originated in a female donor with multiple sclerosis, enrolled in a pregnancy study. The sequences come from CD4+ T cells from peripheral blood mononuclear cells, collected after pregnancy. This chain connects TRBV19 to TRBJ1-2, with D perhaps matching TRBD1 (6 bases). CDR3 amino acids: CASSIRRQGSNGYTF. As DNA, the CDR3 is TGTGCCAGTAGTATACGTCGGCAGGGGAGCAATGGCTACACCTTC.